This is a list of T cell receptor beta chains from one sample in a study of T-cell reconstitution after alpha-beta-depleted transplantation in children. TCRdb passed the PCR reads through MiXCR, listing each CDR3 protein once. The sample holds about 230,000 distinct CDR3 sequences, under 13% seen once. Material: PBMCs, obtained before TCRalphabeta/CD19-depleted stem cell transplant. All receptors come from a child younger than two with acute myeloid leukemia, due to receive a stem cell transplant. Both conserved end residues are part of each CDR3. D genes are given only for firm matches. Clone size is not always given. Where it is, it says once, few, many or a class for expanded clones.

D	J	size	V	CDR3	DNA
TRBD2	TRBJ2-1	many	TRBV5-1	CASSSGLAGGPKDYNEQFF	TGCGCCAGCAGCTCGGGACTAGCGGGAGGGCCCAAAGACTACAATGAGCAGTTCTTC
-	TRBJ2-2	many	TRBV12-3/TRBV12-4	CASSVLGYTGELFF	TGTGCCAGCAGTGTACTAGGTTACACCGGGGAGCTGTTTTTT
-	TRBJ1-2	many	TRBV20-1	CSALGGRDYGYTF	TGCAGTGCTCTAGGGGGAAGGGACTATGGCTACACCTTC
-	TRBJ2-5	many	TRBV5-5	CASSLFSSVETQYF	TGTGCCAGCAGCTTGTTTTCGAGCGTGGAGACCCAGTACTTC
-	TRBJ1-1	many	TRBV25-1	CASSEWGIGDTEAFF	TGTGCCAGCAGTGAATGGGGTATAGGGGACACTGAAGCTTTCTTT
TRBD1	TRBJ2-7	-	TRBV5-1	CASSDRNRGSYEQYF	TGCGCCAGCAGCGACCGGAACAGGGGTTCCTACGAGCAGTACTTC
-	TRBJ2-1	many	TRBV19	CASSIPRYNEQFF	TGTGCCAGTAGTATCCCGCGCTACAATGAGCAGTTCTTC
-	TRBJ2-3	many	TRBV29-1	CSVRDGSTDTQYF	TGCAGCGTCAGGGACGGCAGCACAGATACGCAGTATTTT
-	TRBJ1-4	many	TRBV11-3	CASSLGLTNEKLFF	TGTGCCAGCAGCCTAGGACTTACTAATGAAAAACTGTTTTTT
-	TRBJ1-1	many	TRBV5-6	CASSLAEQAFF	TGTGCCAGCAGCTTGGCTGAACAAGCTTTCTTT
-	TRBJ1-4	many	TRBV29-1	CSVMDMIHEKLFF	TGCAGCGTTATGGACATGATCCACGAAAAACTGTTTTTT
-	TRBJ1-1	many	TRBV29-1	CSVARWQGNTEAFF	TGCAGCGTTGCGCGGTGGCAGGGGAACACTGAAGCTTTCTTT
TRBD2	TRBJ2-1	many	TRBV7-7	CASSLEGGRGGEAHEQFF	TGTGCCAGCAGCTTAGAGGGAGGGCGCGGGGGAGAAGCCCATGAGCAGTTCTTC
-	TRBJ2-3	many	TRBV6-1	CASREARGTDTQYF	TGTGCCAGCAGAGAGGCCAGGGGCACAGATACGCAGTATTTT
TRBD2	TRBJ2-2	-	TRBV9	CASSVPVAGDVGTGELFF	TGTGCCAGCAGCGTCCCCGTAGCGGGAGATGTCGGCACCGGGGAGCTGTTTTTT
TRBD2	TRBJ2-3	many	TRBV20-1	CSASSGWRTDTQYF	TGCAGTGCTTCTAGCGGCTGGCGCACAGATACGCAGTATTTT
TRBD1	TRBJ1-1	-	TRBV4-1	CASSQEKRNTGQGRENTEAFF	TGCGCCAGCAGCCAAGAAAAGAGGAACACAGGACAGGGGCGAGAGAACACTGAAGCTTTCTTT
TRBD2	TRBJ2-1	many	TRBV20-1	CSARGAGGYNEQFF	TGCAGTGCTAGAGGGGCGGGAGGGTACAATGAGCAGTTCTTC
-	TRBJ2-7	many	TRBV11-2	CASSLEGWTKSYEQYF	TGTGCCAGCAGCTTAGAGGGATGGACCAAATCCTACGAGCAGTACTTC
-	TRBJ2-2	few	TRBV5-1	CASSSVEGWDTGELFF	TGCGCCAGCAGCTCCGTGGAGGGCTGGGACACCGGGGAGCTGTTTTTT
-	TRBJ2-3	few	TRBV28	CASSLGTVPDTQYF	TGTGCCAGCAGTTTGGGGACCGTCCCAGATACGCAGTATTTT
TRBD2	TRBJ2-7	many	TRBV7-6	CASSLTSGRYEQYF	TGTGCCAGCAGCTTGACTAGCGGGAGGTACGAGCAGTACTTC
TRBD2	TRBJ2-7	many	TRBV11-2	CASSWASGAYEQYF	TGTGCCAGCAGCTGGGCTAGCGGAGCCTACGAGCAGTACTTC
-	TRBJ1-6	-	TRBV11-2	CASSLDRGSPLHF	TGTGCCAGCAGCTTAGACCGGGGTTCACCCCTCCACTTT
-	TRBJ1-1	few	TRBV7-2	CASSLEIGSSEAFF	TGTGCCAGCAGCTTAGAAATCGGAAGTTCGGAAGCTTTCTTT
-	TRBJ2-1	many	TRBV13	CASSSQSSYNEQFF	TGTGCCAGCAGCTCCCAGAGCTCCTACAATGAGCAGTTCTTC
-	TRBJ1-5	many	TRBV2	CASSDYQLRNQPQHF	TGTGCCAGCAGTGATTATCAGCTCAGGAATCAGCCCCAGCATTTT
-	TRBJ1-5	many	TRBV18	CASSPYGGGNQPQHF	TGTGCCAGCTCACCATACGGTGGGGGCAATCAGCCCCAGCATTTT
-	TRBJ1-1	many	TRBV18	CASSKGIGMNTEAFF	TGTGCCAGCTCAAAAGGTATAGGAATGAACACTGAAGCTTTCTTT
-	TRBJ2-2	many	TRBV12-3/TRBV12-4	CASSDDTGELFF	TGTGCCAGCAGTGACGACACCGGGGAGCTGTTTTTT